A few counts support the clone carrying this T cell receptor beta chain. None of the donors, who were healthy HIV-negative adults, had recently had acute infections or vaccinations. A deep-level run was used for the assay. Authors' processing steps: Filtering differed because ImmunoSEQ produced junction-only sequences that carried no quality scores. Using immunoSEQ multiplex PCR, the repertoire was profiled, and TCRdb retains in-frame clones only, with some absent. Clone size and the V and J calls come from that table; the DNA yielded D and trimming. The data show about 980,000 clones, less than 85% seen once. Germline lookup yields CDR1 LNHNV and CDR2 YYDKDF (reference sequence). The CDR3 length is 14 residues. Trimming removed 1 base from V and 4 bases from J, with 8 bases in between. The sample is drawn from a study of shared clonotypes between healthy human individuals.

What was sequenced was memory CD4+ T cells sorted from blood. Subset given: CD45RA-negative fraction. The sequence derives from a young man in good health. The V gene is TRBV15, the J gene TRBJ2-1; D perhaps matches TRBD2 (6 bases). As DNA, the CDR3 is TGTGCCACCAGCAGAGTAGCGGATTACAATGAGCAGTTCTTC. Translation: CATSRVADYNEQFF.